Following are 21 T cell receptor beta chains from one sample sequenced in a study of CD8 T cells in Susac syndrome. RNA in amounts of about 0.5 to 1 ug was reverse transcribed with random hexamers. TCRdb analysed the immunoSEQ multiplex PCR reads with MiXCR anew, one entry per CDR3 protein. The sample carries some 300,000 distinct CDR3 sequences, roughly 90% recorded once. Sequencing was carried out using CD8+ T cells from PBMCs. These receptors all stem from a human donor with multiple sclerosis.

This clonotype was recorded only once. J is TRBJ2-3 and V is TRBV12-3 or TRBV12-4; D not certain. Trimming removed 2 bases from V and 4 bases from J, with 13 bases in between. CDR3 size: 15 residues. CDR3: CASSLIPPLADTQYF. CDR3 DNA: TGTGCCAGCAGTTTAATCCCTCCGTTGGCAGATACGCAGTATTTT.

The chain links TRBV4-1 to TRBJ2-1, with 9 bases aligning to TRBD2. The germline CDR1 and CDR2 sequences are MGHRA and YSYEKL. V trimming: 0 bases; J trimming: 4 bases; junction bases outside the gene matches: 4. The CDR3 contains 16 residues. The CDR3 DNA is TGCGCCAGCAGCCAAGAGGCGACTAGCGGTTACAATGAGCAGTTCTTC. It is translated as CASSQEATSGYNEQFF.

CDR3 nucleotide sequence: TGTGCCTGGAGTGGCGGCTCCACTGAAGCTTTCTTT. It specifies CAWSGGSTEAFF. The rearrangement uses TRBV30 and TRBJ1-1; no clear D. This CDR3 contains 12 residues. V dropped 1 base and J dropped 4 bases, with 7 bases sitting between them. Germline CDR1 reads GTSNPN; CDR2 reads SVGIG (reference sequence).

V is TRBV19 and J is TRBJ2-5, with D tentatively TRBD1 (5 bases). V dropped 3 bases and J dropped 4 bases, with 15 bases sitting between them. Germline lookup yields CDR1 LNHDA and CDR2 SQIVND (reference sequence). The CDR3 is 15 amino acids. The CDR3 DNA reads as TGTGCCAGTAGTATTCAGCCCCAGGGATCAGAGACCCAGTACTTC. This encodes CASSIQPQGSETQYF.

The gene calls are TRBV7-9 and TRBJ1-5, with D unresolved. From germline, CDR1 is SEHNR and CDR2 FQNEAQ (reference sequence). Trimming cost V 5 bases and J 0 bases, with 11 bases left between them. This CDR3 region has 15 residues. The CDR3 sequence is CASSKTVDSNQPQHF. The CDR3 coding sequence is TGTGCCAGCAGCAAGACCGTGGATAGCAATCAGCCCCAGCATTTT.

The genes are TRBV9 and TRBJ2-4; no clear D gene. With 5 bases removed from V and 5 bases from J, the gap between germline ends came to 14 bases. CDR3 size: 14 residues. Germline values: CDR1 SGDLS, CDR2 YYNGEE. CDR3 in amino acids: CASSEMDGQNIQYF. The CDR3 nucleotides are TGTGCCAGCAGTGAAATGGACGGCCAAAACATTCAGTACTTC.

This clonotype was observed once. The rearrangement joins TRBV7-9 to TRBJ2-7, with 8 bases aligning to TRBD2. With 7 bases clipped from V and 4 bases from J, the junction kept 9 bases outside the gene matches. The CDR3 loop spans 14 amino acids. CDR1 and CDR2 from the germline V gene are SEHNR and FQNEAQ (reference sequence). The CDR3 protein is CASIPGGGHYEQYF. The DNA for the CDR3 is TGTGCCAGCATCCCCGGGGGGGGCCATTACGAGCAGTACTTC.

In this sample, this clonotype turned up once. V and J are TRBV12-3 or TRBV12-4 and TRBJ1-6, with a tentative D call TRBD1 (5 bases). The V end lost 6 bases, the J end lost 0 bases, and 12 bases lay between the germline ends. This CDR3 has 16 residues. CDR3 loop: CASSLGGSSYNSPLHF. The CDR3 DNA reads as TGTGCCAGCAGCCTTGGGGGAAGCTCCTATAATTCACCCCTCCACTTT.

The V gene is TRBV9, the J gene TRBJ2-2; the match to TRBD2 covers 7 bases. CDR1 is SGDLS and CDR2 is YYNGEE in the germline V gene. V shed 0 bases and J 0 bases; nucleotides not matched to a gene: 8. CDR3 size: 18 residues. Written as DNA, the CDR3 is TGTGCCAGCAGCGTAGTCGGTTCGGCGGGGGCGAACACCGGGGAGCTGTTTTTT. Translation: CASSVVGSAGANTGELFF.

The CDR3 coding sequence is TGTGCCAGCAGTTTGGGCCTCCTGGGGAACACTGAAGCTTTCTTT. Translating gives CASSLGLLGNTEAFF. V is TRBV28 and J is TRBJ1-1; D unresolved. CDR1 is MDHEN and CDR2 is SYDVKM in the germline V gene. The V end lost 3 bases, the J end lost 1 base, and 12 bases lay between the germline ends. The length of the CDR3 is 15 residues.

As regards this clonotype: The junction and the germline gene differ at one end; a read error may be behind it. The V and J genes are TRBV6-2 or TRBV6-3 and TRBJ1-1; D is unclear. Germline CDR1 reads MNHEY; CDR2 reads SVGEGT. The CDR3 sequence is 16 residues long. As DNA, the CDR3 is TGTGCCAGCAGTTACGGGCGGGTGGGGAGCGGCACTGGAGCTTTCTTT. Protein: CASSYGRVGSGTGAFF.

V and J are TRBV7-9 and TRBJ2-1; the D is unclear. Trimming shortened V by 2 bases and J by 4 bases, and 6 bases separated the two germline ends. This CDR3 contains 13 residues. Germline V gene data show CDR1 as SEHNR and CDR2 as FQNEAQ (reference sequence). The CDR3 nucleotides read TGTGCCAGCAGCTTATGGTTATACAATGAGCAGTTCTTC. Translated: CASSLWLYNEQFF.

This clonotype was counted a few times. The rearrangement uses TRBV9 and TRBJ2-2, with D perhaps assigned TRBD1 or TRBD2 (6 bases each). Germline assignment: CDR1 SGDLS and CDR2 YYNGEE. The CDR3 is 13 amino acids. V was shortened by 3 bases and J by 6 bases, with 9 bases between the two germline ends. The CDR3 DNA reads TGTGCCAGCAGCGCGGGGGCTTCCGGGGAGCTGTTTTTT. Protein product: CASSAGASGELFF.

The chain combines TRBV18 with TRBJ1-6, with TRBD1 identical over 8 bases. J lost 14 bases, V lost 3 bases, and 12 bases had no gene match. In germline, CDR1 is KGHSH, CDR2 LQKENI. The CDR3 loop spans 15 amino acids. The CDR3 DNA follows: TGTGCCAGCTCACCGACGACAGGGGTGGTCGAGGCCCTCCACTTT. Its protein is CASSPTTGVVEALHF. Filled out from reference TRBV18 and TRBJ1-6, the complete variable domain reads NAGVMQNPRHLVRRRGQEARLRCSPMKGHSHVYWYRQLPEEGLKFMVYLQKENIIDESGMPKERFSAEFPKEGPSILRIQQVVRGDSAAYFCASSPTTGVVEALHFGNGTRLTVT.

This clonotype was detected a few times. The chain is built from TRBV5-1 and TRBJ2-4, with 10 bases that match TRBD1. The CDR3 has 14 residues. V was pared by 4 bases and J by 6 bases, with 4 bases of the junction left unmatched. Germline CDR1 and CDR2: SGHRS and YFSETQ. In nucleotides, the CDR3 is TGCGCCAGCAGCCTTGGGACAGGGGTAAACATTCAGTACTTC. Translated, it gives CASSLGTGVNIQYF. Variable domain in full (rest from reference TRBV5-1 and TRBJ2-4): KAGVTQTPRYLIKTRGQQVTLSCSPISGHRSVSWYQQTPGQGLQFLFEYFSETQRNKGNFPGRFSGRQFSNSRSEMNVSTLELGDSALYLCASSLGTGVNIQYFGAGTRLSVL.

This CDR3 reads CSAPYRDYEQYF. The CDR3 region has the DNA TGCAGTGCGCCCTACAGGGATTACGAGCAGTACTTC. The V and J genes are TRBV20-1 and TRBJ2-7, with D possibly TRBD1 on 6 matching bases. CDR1 DFQATT and CDR2 SNEGSKA come from the germline V gene (reference sequence). The CDR3 is 12 amino acids. Trimming cost V 6 bases and J 4 bases, with 13 bases left between them.

For the CDR3, the DNA is TGTGCCAGCAGCTTACTAGGAGCCTACTCCTACAATGAGCAGTTCTTC. Its protein is CASSLLGAYSYNEQFF. V is TRBV7-2 and J is TRBJ2-1; no reliable D call. This CDR3 contains 16 residues. Germline CDR1 is SGHTA and CDR2 is FQGNSA. The V end lost 2 bases, the J end lost 0 bases, and 11 bases lay between the germline ends.

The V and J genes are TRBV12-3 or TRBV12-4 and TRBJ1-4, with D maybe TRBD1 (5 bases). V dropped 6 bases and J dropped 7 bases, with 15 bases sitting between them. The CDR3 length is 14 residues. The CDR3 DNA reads TGTGCCAGCAGCCTGACAGAAAGGCCTGAAAAACTGTTTTTT. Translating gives CASSLTERPEKLFF.

CDR3 sequence reads: CASSVGFSFLFYEQYF. CDR3 nucleotide sequence: TGTGCCAGCAGCGTAGGATTCAGTTTTCTGTTTTACGAGCAGTACTTC. This sequence joins TRBV9 and TRBJ2-7; D is undetermined. The germline V gene encodes CDR1 SGDLS and CDR2 YYNGEE. Trimming removed 0 bases at V and 4 bases at J, with 17 bases between. This CDR3 is built from 16 residues.

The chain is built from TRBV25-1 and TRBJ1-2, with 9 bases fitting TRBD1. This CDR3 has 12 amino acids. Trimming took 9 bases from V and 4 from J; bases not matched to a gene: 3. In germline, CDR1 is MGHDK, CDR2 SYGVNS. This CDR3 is CASKTGGYGYTF. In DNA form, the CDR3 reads TGTGCCAGTAAGACAGGGGGCTATGGCTACACCTTC.

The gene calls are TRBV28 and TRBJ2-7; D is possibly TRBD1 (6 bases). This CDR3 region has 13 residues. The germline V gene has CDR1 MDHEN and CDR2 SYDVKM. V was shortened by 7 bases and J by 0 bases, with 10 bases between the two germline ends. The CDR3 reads CASKGDSSYEQYF. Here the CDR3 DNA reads TGTGCCAGCAAGGGGGATTCCTCCTACGAGCAGTACTTC. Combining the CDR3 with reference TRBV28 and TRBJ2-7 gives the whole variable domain DVKVTQSSRYLVKRTGEKVFLECVQDMDHENMFWYRQDPGLGLRLIYFSYDVKMKEKGDIPEGYSVSREKKERFSLILESASTNQTSMYLCASKGDSSYEQYFGPGTRLTVT.